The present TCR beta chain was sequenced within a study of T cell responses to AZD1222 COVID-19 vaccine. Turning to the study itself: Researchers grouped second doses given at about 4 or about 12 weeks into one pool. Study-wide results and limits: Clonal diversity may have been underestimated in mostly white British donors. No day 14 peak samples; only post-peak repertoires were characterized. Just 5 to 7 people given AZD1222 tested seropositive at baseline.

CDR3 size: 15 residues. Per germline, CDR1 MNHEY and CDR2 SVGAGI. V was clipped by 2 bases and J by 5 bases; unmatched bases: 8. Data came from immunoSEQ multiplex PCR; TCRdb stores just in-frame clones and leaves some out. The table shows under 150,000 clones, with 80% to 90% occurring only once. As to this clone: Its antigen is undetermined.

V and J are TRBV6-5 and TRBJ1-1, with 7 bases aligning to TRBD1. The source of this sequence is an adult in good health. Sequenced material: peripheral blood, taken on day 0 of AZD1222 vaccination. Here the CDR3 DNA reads TGTGCCAGCAGTTACGATCAGGGGGTTGGGACTGAAGCTTTCTTT. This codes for CASSYDQGVGTEAFF.